Listed below are T cell receptor beta chains from one sample, sequenced in a study of T-cell memory formation after mild COVID-19. Via MiXCR, TCRdb re-called the 5' RACE reads, giving one row per CDR3 protein. Here the sample spans about 430,000 distinct CDR3 sequences, approximately 25% being singletons. Sequenced input: PBMCs or a T cell subset sorted from them (not recorded which). The source of these receptors is an adult woman who had mild COVID-19 (a few samples of this study predate the infection). Cell type and time point are not known. The CDR3 runs from the conserved cysteine through the conserved F or W. Each record gives: CDR3 length, clone size, J gene, V gene, D gene, CDR3 protein, CDR3 DNA. The D gene is left open where the match is weak. Some rows have no size entry. The others give once, few or many, or a class for an expanded clone.

16	.	TRBJ2-1	TRBV29-1	TRBD1	CSVEPVDRGHYNEQFF	TGCAGCGTTGAACCTGTCGACAGGGGGCACTACAATGAGCAGTTCTTC
15	.	TRBJ1-6	TRBV7-2	.	CASSLVRDSNSPLHF	TGTGCCAGCAGCTTAGTACGAGACAGTAATTCACCCCTCCACTTT
15	.	TRBJ2-1	TRBV7-2	.	CASSPQLRGDNEQFF	TGTGCCAGCAGCCCCCAGCTCCGAGGGGACAATGAGCAGTTCTTC
17	few	TRBJ2-1	TRBV27	.	CASSFVSATRFGDEQFF	TGTGCCAGCAGTTTTGTTAGCGCGACTAGATTTGGGGATGAGCAGTTCTTC
17	few	TRBJ2-1	TRBV13	TRBD2	CASSLFPPGLAGDEQFF	TGTGCCAGCAGCTTATTCCCCCCCGGACTAGCGGGAGATGAGCAGTTCTTC
14	few	TRBJ2-5	TRBV7-9	TRBD1	CASNDGTAAETQYF	TGTGCCAGCAACGATGGGACAGCGGCTGAGACCCAGTACTTC
15	.	TRBJ2-7	TRBV6-1	.	CASSEAHVRSYEQYF	TGTGCCAGCAGTGAAGCGCATGTTAGATCCTACGAGCAGTACTTC
17	.	TRBJ1-6	TRBV3-1	TRBD1	CASSHRQGSMHNSPLHF	TGTGCCAGCAGCCATCGACAGGGAAGCATGCATAATTCACCCCTCCACTTT
16	few	TRBJ2-3	TRBV2	TRBD2	CASSRHLAGDGDTQYF	TGTGCCAGCAGCCGCCATCTAGCGGGAGACGGGGATACGCAGTATTTT
11	.	TRBJ2-7	TRBV20-1	.	CSAADSYEQYF	TGCAGTGCTGCCGACTCCTACGAGCAGTACTTC
13	.	TRBJ2-3	TRBV20-1	.	CSAISDLTDTQYF	TGCAGTGCTATATCGGACCTCACAGATACGCAGTATTTT
16	.	TRBJ2-3	TRBV11-2	TRBD2	CASSWTSGALTDTQYF	TGTGCCAGCAGCTGGACTAGCGGGGCTCTCACAGATACGCAGTATTTT
14	few	TRBJ1-5	TRBV2	TRBD1	CASRGTEGPQPQHF	TGTGCCAGCAGGGGGACAGAAGGGCCTCAGCCCCAGCATTTT
14	.	TRBJ2-3	TRBV7-9	.	CASSSFIETDTQYF	TGTGCCAGCAGCTCATTTATAGAGACAGATACGCAGTATTTT
14	.	TRBJ2-1	TRBV20-1	.	CSATLPGRRDEQFF	TGCAGTGCTACCCTCCCGGGGCGGAGGGATGAGCAGTTCTTC
11	.	TRBJ1-1	TRBV6-5	.	CASSRRQMTFF	TGTGCCAGCAGCCGGCGGCAGATGACTTTCTTT
14	many	TRBJ2-7	TRBV28	TRBD1	CASSSTGALYEQYF	TGTGCCAGCAGCAGCACAGGGGCCCTCTACGAGCAGTACTTC
14	.	TRBJ2-3	TRBV20-1	TRBD2	CSAPISGGADTQYF	TGCAGTGCCCCCATTAGCGGGGGGGCAGATACGCAGTATTTT
14	.	TRBJ2-5	TRBV5-1	.	CASSLAGVAETQYF	TGCGCCAGCAGCTTGGCCGGAGTAGCGGAGACCCAGTACTTC
13	.	TRBJ1-1	TRBV19	.	CASSTSTNTEAFF	TGTGCCAGTAGTACATCGACGAACACTGAAGCTTTCTTT
13	few	TRBJ1-1	TRBV21-1	.	CASSKAKFTEAFF	TGTGCCAGCAGCAAAGCTAAGTTTACTGAAGCTTTCTTT
18	.	TRBJ2-3	TRBV4-3	TRBD2	CASSQDLTSGRPTDTQYF	TGCGCCAGCAGCCAAGATCTGACTAGCGGGAGGCCCACAGATACGCAGTATTTT
18	few	TRBJ1-6	TRBV6-5	TRBD1	CASSYSFRGPHYNSPLHF	TGTGCCAGCAGTTACTCGTTCAGGGGGCCCCACTATAATTCACCCCTCCACTTT
13	.	TRBJ1-1	TRBV2	.	CASDLDPNTEAFF	TGTGCCAGCGATCTGGACCCGAACACTGAAGCTTTCTTT
14	.	TRBJ1-1	TRBV12-3/TRBV12-4	.	CASGQGHGNTEAFF	TGTGCCAGCGGGCAGGGACACGGGAACACTGAAGCTTTCTTT
14	.	TRBJ2-1	TRBV2	TRBD2	CASIGTSGYNEQFF	TGTGCCAGCATAGGGACTAGCGGTTACAATGAGCAGTTCTTC
17	.	TRBJ2-3	TRBV5-5	TRBD2	CASSLAPGLAATDTQYF	TGTGCCAGCAGCTTGGCGCCGGGACTAGCGGCCACAGATACGCAGTATTTT
16	few	TRBJ2-1	TRBV11-2	.	CASSLDLQANYNEQFF	TGTGCCAGCAGCTTAGATCTGCAAGCAAACTACAATGAGCAGTTCTTC
17	.	TRBJ2-5	TRBV7-9	.	CASSFVTRGHDRETQYF	TGTGCCAGCAGCTTTGTAACTAGGGGCCATGATCGCGAGACCCAGTACTTC
13	few	TRBJ1-1	TRBV6-6	TRBD1	CASSYGQGLEAFF	TGTGCCAGCAGTTATGGACAGGGCCTTGAAGCTTTCTTT
14	.	TRBJ2-5	TRBV7-2	.	CASSAPGGQETQYF	TGTGCCAGCAGCGCCCCGGGGGGCCAGGAGACCCAGTACTTC
14	.	TRBJ2-5	TRBV30	TRBD2	CAWSGLAGWETQYF	TGTGCCTGGAGTGGCCTAGCGGGGTGGGAGACCCAGTACTTC
17	few	TRBJ2-7	TRBV7-2	TRBD2	CASSFGLAGGPSYEQYF	TGTGCCAGCAGCTTTGGACTAGCGGGAGGGCCCTCCTACGAGCAGTACTTC
15	.	TRBJ2-7	TRBV12-3/TRBV12-4	TRBD1	CASSLAVDRGYEQYF	TGTGCCAGCAGTTTAGCGGTGGACAGGGGATACGAGCAGTACTTC
14	once	TRBJ1-2	TRBV19	.	CASRENRDADGYTF	TGTGCCAGTAGGGAGAACAGGGATGCAGATGGCTACACCTTC
16	few	TRBJ2-1	TRBV4-2	.	CASSQAGTSAYNEQFF	TGTGCCAGCAGCCAAGCGGGGACCTCCGCCTACAATGAGCAGTTCTTC
15	few	TRBJ2-3	TRBV6-1	.	CASSEAPSRADTQYF	TGTGCCAGCAGTGAAGCTCCTAGTCGCGCAGATACGCAGTATTTT
16	.	TRBJ2-1	TRBV4-1	TRBD2	CASSQDGGTTYNEQFF	TGCGCCAGCAGCCAAGATGGCGGGACTACCTACAATGAGCAGTTCTTC